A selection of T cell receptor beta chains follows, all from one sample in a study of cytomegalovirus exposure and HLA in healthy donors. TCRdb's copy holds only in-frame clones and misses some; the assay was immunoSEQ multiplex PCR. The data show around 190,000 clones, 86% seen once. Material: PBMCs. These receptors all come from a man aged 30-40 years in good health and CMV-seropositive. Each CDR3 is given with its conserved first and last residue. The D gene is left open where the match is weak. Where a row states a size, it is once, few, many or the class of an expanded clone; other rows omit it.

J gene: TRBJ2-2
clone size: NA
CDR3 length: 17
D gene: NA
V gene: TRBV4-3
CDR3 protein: CASSPFSSGANTGELFF
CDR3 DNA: TGCGCCAGCAGCCCATTTTCAAGCGGAGCGAACACCGGGGAGCTGTTTTTT

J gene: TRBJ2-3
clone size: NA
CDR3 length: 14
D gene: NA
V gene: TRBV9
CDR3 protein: CASSGARRTDTQYF
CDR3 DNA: TGTGCCAGCAGCGGAGCAAGAAGGACAGATACGCAGTATTTT

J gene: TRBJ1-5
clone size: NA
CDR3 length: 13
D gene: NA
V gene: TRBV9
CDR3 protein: CASSEHSNQPQHF
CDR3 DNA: TGTGCCAGCAGCGAGCATAGCAATCAGCCCCAGCATTTT

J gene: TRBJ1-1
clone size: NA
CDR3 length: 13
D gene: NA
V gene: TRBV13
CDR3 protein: CASSLAWDTEAFF
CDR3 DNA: TGTGCCAGCAGCTTAGCCTGGGACACTGAAGCTTTCTTT

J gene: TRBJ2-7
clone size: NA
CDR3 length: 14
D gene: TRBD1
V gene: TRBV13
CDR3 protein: CASSPRTGPSAQYF
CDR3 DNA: TGTGCCAGCAGCCCGCGGACAGGGCCTTCAGCGCAGTACTTC

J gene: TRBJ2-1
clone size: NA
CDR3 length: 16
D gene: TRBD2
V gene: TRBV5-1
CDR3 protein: CASSNRTSGTYNEQFF
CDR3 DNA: TGCGCCAGCAGCAATCGGACTAGCGGGACTTACAATGAGCAGTTCTTC

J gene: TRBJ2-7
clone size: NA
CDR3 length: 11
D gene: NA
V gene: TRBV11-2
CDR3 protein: CASSPSHEQYF
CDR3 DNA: TGTGCCAGCAGCCCCTCTCACGAGCAGTACTTC

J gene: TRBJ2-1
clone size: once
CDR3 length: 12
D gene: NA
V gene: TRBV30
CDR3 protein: CAWSRQGNEQFF
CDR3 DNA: TGTGCCTGGAGTAGGCAGGGGAATGAGCAGTTCTTC

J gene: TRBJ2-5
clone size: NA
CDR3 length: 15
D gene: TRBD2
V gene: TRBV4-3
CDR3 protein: CASSQDMGRGGTQYF
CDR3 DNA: TGCGCCAGCAGCCAAGATATGGGGAGGGGAGGGACCCAGTACTTC

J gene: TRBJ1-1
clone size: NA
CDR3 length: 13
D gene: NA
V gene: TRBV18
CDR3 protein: CASSRAANTEAFF
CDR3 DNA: TGTGCCAGCTCACGCGCGGCGAACACTGAAGCTTTCTTT

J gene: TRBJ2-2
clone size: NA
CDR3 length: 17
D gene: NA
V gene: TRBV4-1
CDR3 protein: CASSPPTAGANTGELFF
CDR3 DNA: TGCGCCAGCAGTCCCCCTACGGCAGGGGCTAACACCGGGGAGCTGTTTTTT

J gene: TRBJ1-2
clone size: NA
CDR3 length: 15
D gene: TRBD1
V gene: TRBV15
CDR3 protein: CATSRDHGTDYGYTF
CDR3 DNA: TGTGCCACCAGCAGAGATCACGGGACAGACTATGGCTACACCTTC

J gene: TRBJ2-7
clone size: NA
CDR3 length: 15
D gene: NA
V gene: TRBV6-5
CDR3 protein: CASRVSGSDGYEQYF
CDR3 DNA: TGTGCCAGCAGGGTATCGGGCAGCGACGGCTACGAGCAGTACTTC

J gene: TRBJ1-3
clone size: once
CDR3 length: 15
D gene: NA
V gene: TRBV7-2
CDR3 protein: CASSSKQSSGNTIYF
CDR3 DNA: TGTGCCAGCAGCTCAAAACAGAGCTCTGGAAACACCATATATTTT

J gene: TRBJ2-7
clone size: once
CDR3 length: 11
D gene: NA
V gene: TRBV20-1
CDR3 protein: CSARIGSEQYF
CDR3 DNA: TGCAGTGCTAGGATCGGGAGTGAGCAGTACTTC

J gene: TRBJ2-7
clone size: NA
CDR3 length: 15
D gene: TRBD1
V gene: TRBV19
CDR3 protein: CASSLTQGARDEQYF
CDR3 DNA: TGTGCCAGTAGTTTGACCCAGGGGGCGCGGGACGAGCAGTACTTC

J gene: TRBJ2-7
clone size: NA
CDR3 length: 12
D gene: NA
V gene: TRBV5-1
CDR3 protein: CASSLESYEQYF
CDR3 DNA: TGCGCCAGCAGCTTGGAATCCTACGAGCAGTACTTC

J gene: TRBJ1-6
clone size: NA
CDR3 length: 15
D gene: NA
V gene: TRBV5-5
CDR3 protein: CASSLVPGWDSPLHF
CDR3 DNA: TGTGCCAGCAGCTTGGTTCCGGGCTGGGATTCACCCCTCCACTTT

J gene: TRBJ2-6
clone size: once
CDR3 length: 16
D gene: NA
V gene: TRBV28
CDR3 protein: CASSLVRISGANVLTF
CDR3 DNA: TGTGCCAGCAGTTTAGTAAGGATCTCTGGGGCCAACGTCCTGACTTTC

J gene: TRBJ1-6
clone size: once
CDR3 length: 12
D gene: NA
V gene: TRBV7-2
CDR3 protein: CASSLGGSPLHF
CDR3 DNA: TGTGCCAGCAGCCTAGGGGGTTCACCCCTCCACTTT

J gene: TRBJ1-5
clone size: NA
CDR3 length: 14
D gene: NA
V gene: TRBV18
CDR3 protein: CASSRTGSNQPQHF
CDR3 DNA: TGTGCCAGCTCGCGAACAGGAAGCAATCAGCCCCAGCATTTT

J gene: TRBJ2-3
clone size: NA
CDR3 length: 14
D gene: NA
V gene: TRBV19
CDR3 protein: CASSMVSFVDTQYF
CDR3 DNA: TGTGCCAGTAGTATGGTCAGTTTCGTGGATACGCAGTATTTT

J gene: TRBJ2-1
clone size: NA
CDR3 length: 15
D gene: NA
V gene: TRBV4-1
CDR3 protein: CASSQDNNGFNEQFF
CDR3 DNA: TGCGCCAGCAGCCAAGATAATAACGGCTTCAATGAGCAGTTCTTC

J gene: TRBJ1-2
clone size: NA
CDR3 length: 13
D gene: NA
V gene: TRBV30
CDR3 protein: CAWTRGWGDGYTF
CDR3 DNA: TGTGCCTGGACCCGAGGGTGGGGGGACGGCTACACCTTC

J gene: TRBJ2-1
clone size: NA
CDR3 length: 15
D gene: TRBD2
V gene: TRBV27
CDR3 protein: CASSPGTSGNNEQFF
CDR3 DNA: TGTGCCAGCAGCCCCGGGACTAGCGGAAACAATGAGCAGTTCTTC

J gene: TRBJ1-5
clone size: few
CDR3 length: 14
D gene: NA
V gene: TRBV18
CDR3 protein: CASSPLRLDQPQHF
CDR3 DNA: TGTGCCAGCTCACCTCTTCGACTGGATCAGCCCCAGCATTTT

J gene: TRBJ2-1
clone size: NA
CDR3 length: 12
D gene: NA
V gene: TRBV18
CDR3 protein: CASSPPGNEQFF
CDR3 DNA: TGTGCCAGCTCACCACCCGGGAATGAGCAGTTCTTC

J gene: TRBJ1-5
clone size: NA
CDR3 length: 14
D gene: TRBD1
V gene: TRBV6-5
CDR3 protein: CASSQQGPRQPQHF
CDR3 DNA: TGTGCCAGCAGTCAACAGGGGCCACGTCAGCCCCAGCATTTT

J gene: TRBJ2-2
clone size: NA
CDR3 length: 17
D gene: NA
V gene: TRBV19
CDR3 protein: CASTTLEADLNTGELFF
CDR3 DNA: TGTGCCAGTACCACCTTGGAAGCGGACTTGAACACCGGGGAGCTGTTTTTT

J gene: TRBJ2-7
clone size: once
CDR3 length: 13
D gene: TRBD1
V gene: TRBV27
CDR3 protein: CASRTYRGNEQYF
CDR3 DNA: TGTGCCAGCAGGACCTACAGGGGAAACGAGCAGTACTTC

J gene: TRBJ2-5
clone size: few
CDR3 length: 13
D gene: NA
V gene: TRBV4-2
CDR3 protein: CASSQEWGETQYF
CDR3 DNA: TGTGCCAGCAGCCAAGAATGGGGCGAGACCCAGTACTTC

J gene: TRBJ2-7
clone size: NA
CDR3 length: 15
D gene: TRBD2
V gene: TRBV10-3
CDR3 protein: CAISPGGGGWDEQYF
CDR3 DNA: TGTGCCATCAGTCCCGGCGGGGGGGGTTGGGACGAGCAGTACTTC

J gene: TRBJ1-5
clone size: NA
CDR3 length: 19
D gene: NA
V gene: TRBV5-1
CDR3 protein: CASSPAAPGRRVGNQPQHF
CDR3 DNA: TGCGCCAGCAGCCCCGCGGCCCCAGGTAGAAGGGTGGGCAATCAGCCCCAGCATTTT

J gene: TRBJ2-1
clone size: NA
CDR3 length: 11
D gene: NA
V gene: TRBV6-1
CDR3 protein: CASTLYNEQFF
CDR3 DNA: TGTGCCAGCACCCTCTACAATGAGCAGTTCTTC

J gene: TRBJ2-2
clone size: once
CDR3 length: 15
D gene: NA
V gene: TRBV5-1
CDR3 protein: CASSFSGAGTGELFF
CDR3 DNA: TGCGCCAGCAGCTTCTCCGGGGCCGGGACCGGGGAGCTGTTTTTT

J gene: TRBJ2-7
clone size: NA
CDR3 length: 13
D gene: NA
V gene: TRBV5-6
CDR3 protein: CASSLKPSYEQYF
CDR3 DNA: TGTGCCAGCAGCTTGAAACCCTCCTACGAGCAGTACTTC

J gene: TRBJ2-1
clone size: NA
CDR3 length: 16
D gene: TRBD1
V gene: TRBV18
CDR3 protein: CASSPPDRVHVDEQFF
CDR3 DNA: TGTGCCAGCTCACCACCCGACAGGGTACACGTGGATGAGCAGTTCTTC

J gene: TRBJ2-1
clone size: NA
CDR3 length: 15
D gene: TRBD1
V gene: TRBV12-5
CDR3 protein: CASGEGQGRANEQFF
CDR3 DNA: TGTGCTAGTGGGGAAGGACAGGGACGGGCCAATGAGCAGTTCTTC

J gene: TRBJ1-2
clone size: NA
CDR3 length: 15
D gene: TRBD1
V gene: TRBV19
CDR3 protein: CASRPLTGQGRGYTF
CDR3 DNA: TGTGCCAGTAGACCACTAACTGGACAGGGACGAGGCTACACCTTC

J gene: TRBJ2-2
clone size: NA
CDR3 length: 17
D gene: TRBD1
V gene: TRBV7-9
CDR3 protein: CASRPPGQVSNTGELFF
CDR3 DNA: TGTGCCAGCAGACCTCCGGGACAGGTTTCGAACACCGGGGAGCTGTTTTTT

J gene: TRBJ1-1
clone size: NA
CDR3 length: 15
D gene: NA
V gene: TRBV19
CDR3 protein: CASSSRTELNTEAFF
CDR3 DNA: TGTGCCAGTAGTAGCCGGACAGAGTTGAACACTGAAGCTTTCTTT

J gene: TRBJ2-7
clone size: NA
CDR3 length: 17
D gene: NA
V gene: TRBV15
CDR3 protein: CATSREPPGPLSYEQYF
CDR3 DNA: TGTGCCACCAGCAGAGAACCTCCGGGACCGCTCTCCTACGAGCAGTACTTC

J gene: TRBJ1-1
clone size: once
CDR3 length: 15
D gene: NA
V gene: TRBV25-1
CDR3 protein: CASSEAGLDGTEAFF
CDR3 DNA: TGTGCCAGCAGTGAAGCCGGACTGGACGGGACTGAAGCTTTCTTT

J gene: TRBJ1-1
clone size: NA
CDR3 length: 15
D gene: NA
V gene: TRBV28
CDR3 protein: CASSLGGTANTEAFF
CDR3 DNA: TGTGCCAGCAGTTTAGGAGGGACGGCGAACACTGAAGCTTTCTTT

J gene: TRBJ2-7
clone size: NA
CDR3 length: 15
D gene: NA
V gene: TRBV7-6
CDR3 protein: CASSLPGSRAYEQYF
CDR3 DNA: TGTGCCAGCAGCTTACCCGGGAGCCGCGCCTACGAGCAGTACTTC